This T cell receptor (beta chain) is from a study of blood T cell repertoires in COVID-19. The CDR3 sequence is 14 residues long. Per the germline V gene, CDR1 is KGHDR and CDR2 is SFDVKD. Deletions cut 1 base from V and 3 bases from J, with 8 bases between. Method: immunoSEQ multiplex PCR; TCRdb's copy keeps in-frame clones and lacks some. The sample yields hundreds of thousands of clones, about nine tenths seen once. The sequence was obtained from a man aged 25 to 45 who had recovered from COVID-19. This rearrangement joins TRBV24-1 to TRBJ2-5, with a possible D match to TRBD1 (6 bases). Sequenced: PBMCs or T cells enriched from blood (not recorded which). The CDR3 loop reads CATSDLRTEETQYF. DNA for the CDR3: TGTGCCACCAGTGATTTAAGGACAGAAGAGACCCAGTACTTC.